The 24 T cell receptor beta chains reported below all come from one sample, sequenced in a study of T cell responses to AZD1222 COVID-19 vaccine. Sequencing was performed with immunoSEQ multiplex PCR; in TCRdb, only in-frame clones are kept and a portion is missing. In the table there are tens of thousands of clones, around 92% of which are singletons. Source: peripheral blood, taken on day 0 of MenACWY control vaccination. Receptors originate from an adult in good health.

The rearrangement joins TRBV28 to TRBJ1-4; no definite D call. V shed 5 bases and J shed 4 bases, with 8 bases lying between them. Per the germline V gene, CDR1 is MDHEN and CDR2 is SYDVKM. The CDR3 loop spans 13 amino acids. CDR3 nucleotide sequence: TGTGCCAGCAGTACGGGGTTTAATGAAAAACTGTTTTTT. Residues: CASSTGFNEKLFF. Drawing the rest from reference TRBV28 and TRBJ1-4, the complete variable domain is DVKVTQSSRYLVKRTGEKVFLECVQDMDHENMFWYRQDPGLGLRLIYFSYDVKMKEKGDIPEGYSVSREKKERFSLILESASTNQTSMYLCASSTGFNEKLFFGSGTQLSVL.

The V and J genes are TRBV12-3 or TRBV12-4 and TRBJ2-1; D ambiguous. The CDR3 spans 13 residues. The V gene lost 3 bases and the J gene lost 2 bases, with 5 bases spanning the gap. This CDR3 is CASSLGTYNEQFF. The CDR3 coding sequence is TGTGCCAGCAGTTTGGGTACCTACAATGAGCAGTTCTTC.

The rearrangement uses TRBV6-5 and TRBJ2-5; D is uncertain. CDR3 size: 13 residues. The germline V gene encodes CDR1 MNHEY and CDR2 SVGAGI. Trimming left V 5 bases short and J 5 bases short, with 12 bases between. The CDR3 region has the DNA TGTGCCAGCAGTCCACAAGAGTCGGAGACCCAGTACTTC. This translates into CASSPQESETQYF.

The chain uses TRBV4-3 and TRBJ2-7; TRBD2 aligns across 11 bases. The CDR3 totals 19 residues. Germline CDR1 and CDR2: LGHNA and YSLEER. Trimming took 0 bases from V and 4 from J; bases not matched to a gene: 14. The CDR3 region is CASSQDLLKGLAVRYEQYF. CDR3 DNA sequence: TGCGCCAGCAGCCAAGATCTCTTGAAGGGACTAGCGGTCCGGTACGAGCAGTACTTC.

This clone was counted only a few times. The chain uses TRBV3-1 (or the pseudogene TRBV3-2) and TRBJ2-7; D gene uncertain. The CDR3 totals 9 residues. Looked up from germline, CDR1 is LGHDT and CDR2 is YNNKEL (reference sequence). Trimming took 6 bases from V and 8 from J, leaving 5 bases between them. CDR3 sequence (DNA): TGTGCCAGCAGTCCGAAGCAGTACTTC. Translated, it gives CASSPKQYF.

The CDR3 spells CASSPTGTGIGYTF. CDR3 sequence (DNA): TGTGCCAGCAGCCCAACCGGGACAGGGATCGGCTACACCTTC. The chain is built from TRBV7-9 and TRBJ1-2; 9 bases are shared with TRBD1. The CDR3 loop spans 14 amino acids. Germline CDR1 and CDR2: SEHNR and FQNEAQ (reference sequence). The ends lost 5 bases at V and 8 bases at J; junction bases unmatched: 9.

This chain links TRBV5-1 with TRBJ1-1; no clear D. This CDR3 is built from 16 residues. The germline gives CDR1 SGHRS, CDR2 YFSETQ. The ends were cut back, 0 bases at V and 0 bases at J, with 12 bases in the middle. CDR3 coding DNA: TGCGCCAGCAGCTTGGACAGCTTTCCTATGAACACTGAAGCTTTCTTT. This translates into CASSLDSFPMNTEAFF.

The rearrangement joins TRBV28 to TRBJ2-3; D is uncertain. The CDR3 totals 11 residues. V gave up 3 bases and J gave up 5 bases, with 3 bases separating them. In germline, CDR1 is MDHEN, CDR2 SYDVKM. The CDR3 loop reads CASSFLDTQYF. The CDR3 DNA sequence: TGTGCCAGCAGTTTTCTAGATACGCAGTATTTT.

This sequence joins TRBV5-4 and TRBJ2-5, with D possibly being TRBD2 (7 bases). Germline assignment: CDR1 SGHNT and CDR2 YYREEE (reference sequence). The CDR3 has 14 amino acids. V was pared by 4 bases and J by 3 bases, with 13 bases between. For the CDR3, the DNA is TGTGCCAGCAGCCCGGGGGGCGTAAAAGAGACCCAGTACTTC. It encodes CASSPGGVKETQYF.

V gene TRBV6-6 combines with J gene TRBJ2-5; D is ambiguous. The CDR3 is 11 residues long. Germline lookup yields CDR1 MNHNY and CDR2 SVGAGI (reference sequence). Trimming pared 6 bases from V and 2 bases from J, leaving 4 bases between. In DNA, the CDR3 is TGTGCCAGCAGGGAGCAAGAGACCCAGTACTTC. Its translation: CASREQETQYF.

This clone has only one observation. The rearrangement links TRBV5-1 to TRBJ1-1, with 10 bases lining up with TRBD1. Germline V gene sequence: CDR1 SGHRS, CDR2 YFSETQ. The junction had 3 bases not matched to a gene; V was cut back by 3 bases and J by 1 base. CDR3 size: 15 residues. The CDR3 loop reads CASSWGTGANTEAFF. As DNA, the CDR3 is TGCGCCAGCAGCTGGGGGACAGGGGCGAACACTGAAGCTTTCTTT.

This rearrangement joins TRBV19 to TRBJ1-6, with a possible D match to TRBD1 (6 bases). Per germline, CDR1 LNHDA and CDR2 SQIVND (reference sequence). V dropped 6 bases and J dropped 6 bases, with 18 bases sitting between them. The CDR3 extends over 16 amino acids. The CDR3 nucleotides are TGTGCCAGTAGCCAGTTGGGGCAGGGGATTAATTCACCCCTCCACTTT. Protein sequence: CASSQLGQGINSPLHF.

This chain joins TRBV7-9 and TRBJ2-1; possibly TRBD1 for D (6 bases). Trimming pared 5 bases from V and 9 bases from J, leaving 14 bases between. CDR3 size: 13 residues. The germline V gene encodes CDR1 SEHNR and CDR2 FQNEAQ (reference sequence). The DNA of the CDR3 is TGTGCCAGCAGCGCACAGGGTATACGTGAGCAGTTCTTC. Translated, it gives CASSAQGIREQFF.

Comments on this clone: Other DNA sequences in the same sample also yield this CDR3. The chain employs TRBV27 and TRBJ1-2; 9 bases are shared with TRBD1. V gave up 6 bases and J gave up 4 bases; unmatched junction bases: 3. CDR3 length: 13 residues. CDR1 MNHEY and CDR2 SMNVEV come from the germline V gene (reference sequence). DNA for the CDR3: TGTGCCAGCAGGCCGACAGGGGGCTATGGCTACACCTTC. Residues: CASRPTGGYGYTF.

The V gene is TRBV7-8, the J gene TRBJ2-2; D may correspond to TRBD1 or TRBD2 (5 bases each). Germline assignment: CDR1 SGHVS and CDR2 FQNEAQ. The CDR3 contains 15 residues. The ends were cut back, 5 bases at V and 4 bases at J, with 14 bases in the middle. CDR3 loop: CASSEGLGRTGELFF. CDR3 nucleotide sequence: TGTGCCAGCAGCGAGGGGCTCGGACGCACCGGGGAGCTGTTTTTT.

This chain links TRBV5-4 with TRBJ2-2; D may be TRBD2 (5 bases). The germline V and J ends were trimmed by 0 bases and 2 bases, with 8 bases remaining between them. The CDR3 spans 15 residues. CDR1 SGHNT and CDR2 YYREEE come from the germline V gene (reference sequence). CDR3 bases: TGTGCCAGCAGCTTGGGGGCGGGCAACACCGGGGAGCTGTTTTTT. Translated: CASSLGAGNTGELFF.

This clone was counted a single time. V gene TRBV7-8 combines with J gene TRBJ2-7, with 8 bases that match TRBD1. The trim removed 3 bases at V and 5 bases at J, leaving 3 bases unmatched. The CDR3 totals 13 residues. Germline V gives CDR1 SGHVS, CDR2 FQNEAQ. The CDR3 nucleotides are TGTGCCAGCAGCTTCAGGGGGCGCCACGAGCAGTACTTC. Translating it yields CASSFRGRHEQYF.

This chain connects TRBV4-2 to TRBJ2-2; D remains ambiguous. Trimming left V 1 base short and J 2 bases short, with 11 bases between. This CDR3 contains 16 residues. The V gene's germline CDR1 is LGHNA and CDR2 YNFKEQ. CDR3 in amino acids: CASSQGEAHNTGELFF. CDR3 sequence (DNA): TGTGCCAGCAGCCAAGGAGAAGCGCATAACACCGGGGAGCTGTTTTTT.

The chain joins TRBV5-1 to TRBJ2-1; 11 positions match TRBD2. The CDR3 has 16 amino acids. Germline CDR1 and CDR2: SGHRS and YFSETQ. V was clipped by 3 bases and J by 3 bases; unmatched bases: 5. The CDR3 DNA sequence: TGCGCCAGCAGCTGGAATAGCGGGGGGGACTACAATGAGCAGTTCTTC. Translated: CASSWNSGGDYNEQFF. The full variable domain, completed using reference TRBV5-1 and TRBJ2-1, is KAGVTQTPRYLIKTRGQQVTLSCSPISGHRSVSWYQQTPGQGLQFLFEYFSETQRNKGNFPGRFSGRQFSNSRSEMNVSTLELGDSALYLCASSWNSGGDYNEQFFGPGTRLTVL.

The chain has TRBV3-1 (or the pseudogene TRBV3-2) and TRBJ2-7, with D tentatively TRBD1 or TRBD2 (6 bases each). Germline CDR1 reads LGHDT; CDR2 reads YNNKEL (reference sequence). Trimming shortened V by 1 base and J by 9 bases, and 16 bases separated the two germline ends. The CDR3 loop spans 14 amino acids. CDR3 amino acids: CASSQGAGAGGQYF. The CDR3, as DNA: TGTGCCAGCAGCCAAGGAGCAGGGGCCGGGGGGCAGTACTTC.

Here the CDR3 DNA reads TGTGCCAGCAGCTTGGATCCGGGGGGCCCGATCGTTGAGCAGTTCTTC. Encoded protein: CASSLDPGGPIVEQFF. The rearrangement joins TRBV5-4 to TRBJ2-1, with a possible D match to TRBD2 (7 bases). Germline-derived CDR1 and CDR2 are SGHNT and YYREEE (reference sequence). Trimming removed 0 bases at V and 9 bases at J, with 19 bases between. The CDR3 consists of 16 residues.

The rearrangement links TRBV5-6 to TRBJ1-3; TRBD1 is a possible D gene (5 bases). The V end was cut by 0 bases, the J end by 0 bases, with 10 bases between. The germline V gene encodes CDR1 SGHDT and CDR2 YYEEEE. This CDR3 comprises 16 residues. This CDR3 reads CASSLEGTLSGNTIYF. CDR3 sequence (DNA): TGTGCCAGCAGCTTGGAGGGGACTCTCTCTGGAAACACCATATATTTT. The complete variable domain, with remaining parts taken from reference TRBV5-6 and TRBJ1-3, reads DAGVTQSPTHLIKTRGQQVTLRCSPKSGHDTVSWYQQALGQGPQFIFQYYEEEERQRGNFPDRFSGHQFPNYSSELNVNALLLGDSALYLCASSLEGTLSGNTIYFGEGSWLTVV.

The chain carries TRBV3-1 (or the pseudogene TRBV3-2) and TRBJ2-7, with D possibly called TRBD1 or TRBD2 (5 bases each). CDR3 length: 13 amino acids. Trimming removed 4 bases at V and 6 bases at J, with 13 bases between. Germline CDR1 is LGHDT and CDR2 is YNNKEL (reference sequence). CDR3 bases: TGTGCCAGCAGCCGGGACGACCGATCCGAGCAGTACTTC. This codes for CASSRDDRSEQYF.

The chain is built from TRBV7-3 and TRBJ2-7; D not certain. Per the germline V gene, CDR1 is SGHTA and CDR2 is FQGTGA. Between the trimmed V and J ends, which lost 3 bases and 5 bases, there was a span of 11 bases. The CDR3 is 13 amino acids. In DNA form, the CDR3 reads TGTGCCAGCAGCTTCACCCCCACCGACGAGCAGTACTTC. It is translated as CASSFTPTDEQYF.